This TCR beta chain was captured in a study of blood T cell repertoires in COVID-19. V shed 3 bases and J 5 bases; nucleotides not matched to a gene: 3. The germline gives CDR1 KGHSH, CDR2 LQKENI. The length of the CDR3 is 14 residues. Libraries were prepared by immunoSEQ multiplex PCR; TCRdb keeps only in-frame clonotypes and omits some of them. In the table there are tens of thousands of clones, about 91% of which are singletons. Sequencing was done on a sample of peripheral blood. The V and J genes are TRBV18 and TRBJ1-2; 10 bases map to TRBD1. This sequence originates from a man in his 70s with active COVID-19. CDR3 nucleotide sequence: TGTGCCAGCTCACCCGGGACAGGGGTTTATGGCTACACCTTC. Translated, it gives CASSPGTGVYGYTF.